This T cell receptor (beta chain) was profiled in a study of blood T cell repertoires in COVID-19. Assay used: immunoSEQ multiplex PCR; TCRdb lists only in-frame clones, some missing. The table shows some 260,000 clones, with about 88% occurring only once. CDR3 size: 16 residues. V dropped 2 bases and J dropped 3 bases, with 17 bases sitting between them. Per germline, CDR1 MNHNY and CDR2 SVGAGI (reference sequence). The material sequenced was peripheral blood. The sequence was obtained from a woman aged 40 to 49 who had recovered from COVID-19. The V call is TRBV6-6, the J call TRBJ2-7; TRBD2 might be the D (6 bases). The DNA of the CDR3 is TGTGCCAGCAGTTACCCTTCCGGGGGAGCAGGCTACGAGCAGTACTTC. As protein: CASSYPSGGAGYEQYF.